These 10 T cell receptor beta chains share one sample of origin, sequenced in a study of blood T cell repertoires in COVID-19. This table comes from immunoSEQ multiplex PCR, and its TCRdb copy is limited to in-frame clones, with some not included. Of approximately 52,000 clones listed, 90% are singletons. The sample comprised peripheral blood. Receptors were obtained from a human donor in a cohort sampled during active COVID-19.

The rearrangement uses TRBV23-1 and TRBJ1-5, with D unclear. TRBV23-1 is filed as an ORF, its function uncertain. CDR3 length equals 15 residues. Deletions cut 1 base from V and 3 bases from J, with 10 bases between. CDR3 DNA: TGCGCCAGCAGTCAATTTGGCGGGGTCAATCAGCCCCAGCATTTT. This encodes CASSQFGGVNQPQHF.

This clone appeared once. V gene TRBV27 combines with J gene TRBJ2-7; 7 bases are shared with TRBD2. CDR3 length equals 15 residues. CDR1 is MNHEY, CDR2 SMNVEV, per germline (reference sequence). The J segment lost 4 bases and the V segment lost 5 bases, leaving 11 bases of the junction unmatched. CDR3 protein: CASSLRRREGYEQYF. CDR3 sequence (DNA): TGTGCCAGCAGTCTTAGGAGGAGGGAGGGTTACGAGCAGTACTTC.

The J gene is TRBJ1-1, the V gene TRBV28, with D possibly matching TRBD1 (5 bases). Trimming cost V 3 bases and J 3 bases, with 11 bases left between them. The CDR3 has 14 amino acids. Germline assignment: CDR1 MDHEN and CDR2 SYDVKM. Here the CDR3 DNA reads TGTGCCAGCAGTTTGTTGTCGGGGGACACTGAAGCTTTCTTT. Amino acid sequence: CASSLLSGDTEAFF.

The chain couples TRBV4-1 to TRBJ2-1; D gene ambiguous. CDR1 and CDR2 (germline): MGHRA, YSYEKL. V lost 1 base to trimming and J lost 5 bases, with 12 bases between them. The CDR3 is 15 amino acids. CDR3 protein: CASSQVLGRDNEQFF. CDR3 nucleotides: TGCGCCAGCAGCCAAGTCTTGGGCAGAGACAATGAGCAGTTCTTC.

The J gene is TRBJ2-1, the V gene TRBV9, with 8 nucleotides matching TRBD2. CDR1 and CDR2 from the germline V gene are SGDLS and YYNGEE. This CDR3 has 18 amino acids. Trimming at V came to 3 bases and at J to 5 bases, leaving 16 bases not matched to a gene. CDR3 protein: CASSASPGVAGIHNEQFF. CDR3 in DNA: TGTGCCAGCAGCGCCTCTCCGGGGGTAGCGGGAATACACAATGAGCAGTTCTTC.

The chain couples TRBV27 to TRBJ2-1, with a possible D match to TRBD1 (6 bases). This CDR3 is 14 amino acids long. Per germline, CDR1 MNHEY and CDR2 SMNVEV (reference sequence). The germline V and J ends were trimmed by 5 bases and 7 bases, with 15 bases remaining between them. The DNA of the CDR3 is TGTGCCAGCAGTACCCAACAGGGATGGAATGAGCAGTTCTTC. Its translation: CASSTQQGWNEQFF.

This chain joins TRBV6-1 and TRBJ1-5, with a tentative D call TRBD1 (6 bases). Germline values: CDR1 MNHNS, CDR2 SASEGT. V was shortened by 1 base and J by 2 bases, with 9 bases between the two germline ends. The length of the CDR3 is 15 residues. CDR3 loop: CASSEGGGGNQPQHF. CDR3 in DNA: TGTGCCAGCAGTGAAGGAGGGGGAGGCAATCAGCCCCAGCATTTT.

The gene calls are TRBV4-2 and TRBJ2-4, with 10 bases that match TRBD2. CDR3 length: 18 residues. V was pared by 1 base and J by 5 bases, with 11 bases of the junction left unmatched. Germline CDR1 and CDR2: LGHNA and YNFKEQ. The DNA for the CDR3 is TGTGCCAGCAGCCAAGGGTCTAGCGGGAGCCCTCGGGAAAACATTCAGTACTTC. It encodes CASSQGSSGSPRENIQYF.

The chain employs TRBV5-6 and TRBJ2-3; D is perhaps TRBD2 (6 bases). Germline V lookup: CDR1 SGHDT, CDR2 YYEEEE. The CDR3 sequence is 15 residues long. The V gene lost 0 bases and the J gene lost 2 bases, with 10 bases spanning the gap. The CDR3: CASSLGAGNTDTQYF. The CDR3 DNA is TGTGCCAGCAGCTTGGGGGCGGGGAACACAGATACGCAGTATTTT.

The CDR3 spells CSASRLGGRMNEQFF. CDR3 nucleotides: TGCAGTGCTAGTCGACTCGGGGGGCGAATGAATGAGCAGTTCTTC. This chain uses TRBV20-1 with TRBJ2-1, with D maybe TRBD2 (7 bases). The V gene's germline CDR1 is DFQATT and CDR2 SNEGSKA (reference sequence). Between the trimmed V and J ends, which lost 3 bases and 7 bases, there was a span of 19 bases. CDR3 size: 15 residues.